This T cell receptor beta chain stems from a study of T cell repertoires in cytomegalovirus infection. There are many counts of this clonotype. Germline V gene lookup returns CDR1 SGDLS and CDR2 YYNGEE. Between the trimmed V and J ends, which lost 1 base and 5 bases, there was a span of 13 bases. This CDR3 region has 15 residues. MiXCR, applied by TCRdb to the reads, yields one record per CDR3 protein. The table shows roughly 500,000 distinct CDR3 sequences, with over 9% occurring only once. The source of this sequence is a human donor in good health (CMV status not recorded). Some clones in this sample may be carry-over from other donors' samples. Sequencing was performed on PBMCs. This sequence joins TRBV9 and TRBJ2-1; no clear D gene. The chain's CDR3 is CASSVFSQPNNEQFF. The CDR3, as DNA: TGTGCCAGCAGCGTATTCTCACAGCCTAACAATGAGCAGTTCTTC. Full variable domain (rest looked up from reference TRBV9 and TRBJ2-1): DSGVTQTPKHLITATGQRVTLRCSPRSGDLSVYWYQQSLDQGLQFLIQYYNGEERAKGNILERFSAQQFPDLHSELNLSSLELGDSALYFCASSVFSQPNNEQFFGPGTRLTVL.